This T cell receptor (beta chain) was retrieved from a study of neurological immune-mediated disorders. Study-level findings and limits: HTLV-1-associated myelopathy had the most TCR clonal expansion, whereas multiple sclerosis had the least (lower than in healthy controls). Subjects shared no identical expanded-clone CDR3 amino acid sequences, suggesting private TCR-beta repertoires in all groups.

A single record per CDR3 protein comes from TCRdb applying MiXCR to the 5' RACE reads. This sample has 15,000 to 25,000 distinct CDR3 sequences, with approximately 8% found just once. The sample holds many counts of this clonotype. Its antigen is unknown. The clonotype originates from a woman aged 30 to 39 with HTLV-1-associated myelopathy (HAM/TSP). Sequenced: CD8+ T cells from blood.

Here the CDR3 reads CASSFQEGGTEAFF. The DNA of the CDR3 is TGTGCCAGCAGCTTCCAGGAGGGAGGCACTGAAGCTTTCTTT. The chain couples TRBV7-9 to TRBJ1-1; D gene uncertain. The CDR3 extends over 14 amino acids. V shed 3 bases and J shed 4 bases, with 12 bases lying between them. Looked up from germline, CDR1 is SEHNR and CDR2 is FQNEAQ (reference sequence).